The rows below give T cell receptor beta chains drawn from one sample of a study of T cell repertoires in cytomegalovirus infection. TCRdb re-called the reads through MiXCR, storing one row per CDR3 protein. Of approximately 73,000 distinct CDR3 sequences in the sample, approximately 42% were seen once. Their target antigens are unknown. The specimen was CD8+ T cells from cultured PBMCs, collected from culture after CMV antigen stimulation. The receptor set was obtained from a human donor in good health (CMV status not recorded). Some clones in this sample may be carry-over from other donors' samples. Each CDR3 is given with its conserved first and last residue. A D gene is named only where the DNA matches it firmly. For some rows the clone size is stated as once, few or many, or as a class when expanded; others skip it.

clone size: -; J gene: TRBJ2-5; V gene: TRBV5-1; D gene: -; CDR3 protein: CASSLVFLSGETQYF; CDR3 DNA: TGCGCCAGCAGCTTGGTTTTCTTGAGTGGGGAGACCCAGTACTTC
clone size: few; J gene: TRBJ1-2; V gene: TRBV29-1; D gene: -; CDR3 protein: CSVEGRSGYTF; CDR3 DNA: TGCAGCGTTGAAGGGCGTAGCGGCTACACCTTC
clone size: -; J gene: TRBJ1-5; V gene: TRBV6-2/TRBV6-3; D gene: TRBD1; CDR3 protein: CASSSPAGGAGQPQHF; CDR3 DNA: TGTGCCAGCAGTTCCCCCGCAGGGGGCGCGGGTCAGCCCCAGCATTTT
clone size: -; J gene: TRBJ2-7; V gene: TRBV7-9; D gene: TRBD1; CDR3 protein: CASSSGTGSYEQYF; CDR3 DNA: TGTGCCAGCAGCTCAGGGACAGGGAGCTACGAGCAGTACTTC
clone size: -; J gene: TRBJ2-7; V gene: TRBV4-1; D gene: -; CDR3 protein: CASSHPDGALYEQYF; CDR3 DNA: TGCGCCAGCAGCCATCCGGACGGGGCCCTCTACGAGCAGTACTTC
clone size: -; J gene: TRBJ1-5; V gene: TRBV28; D gene: -; CDR3 protein: CASSPEVSQPQHF; CDR3 DNA: TGTGCCAGCAGTCCAGAGGTGAGTCAGCCCCAGCATTTT
clone size: -; J gene: TRBJ1-1; V gene: TRBV2; D gene: TRBD1; CDR3 protein: CASRTRGLNTEAFF; CDR3 DNA: TGTGCCAGCAGGACCAGGGGGTTGAACACTGAAGCTTTCTTT
clone size: -; J gene: TRBJ2-3; V gene: TRBV4-1; D gene: -; CDR3 protein: CASSQDPLSTDTQYF; CDR3 DNA: TGCGCCAGCAGCCAAGATCCGCTGAGCACAGATACGCAGTATTTT
clone size: -; J gene: TRBJ1-4; V gene: TRBV7-8; D gene: -; CDR3 protein: CASSLPGYNEKLFF; CDR3 DNA: TGTGCCAGCAGCTTGCCAGGGTATAATGAAAAACTGTTTTTT
clone size: few; J gene: TRBJ2-1; V gene: TRBV7-2; D gene: -; CDR3 protein: CASSLDVRGAIYDEQFF; CDR3 DNA: TGTGCCAGCAGCTTAGACGTCAGGGGGGCAATCTACGATGAGCAGTTCTTC
clone size: -; J gene: TRBJ1-2; V gene: TRBV25-1; D gene: TRBD1; CDR3 protein: CASSAGTANGYTF; CDR3 DNA: TGTGCCAGCAGTGCTGGGACAGCTAACGGCTACACCTTC
clone size: few; J gene: TRBJ1-5; V gene: TRBV12-3/TRBV12-4; D gene: -; CDR3 protein: CASSQGQPQHF; CDR3 DNA: TGTGCCAGCAGTCAGGGTCAGCCCCAGCATTTT
clone size: few; J gene: TRBJ1-6; V gene: TRBV20-1; D gene: TRBD1; CDR3 protein: CSAHKQGAGNSPLHF; CDR3 DNA: TGCAGTGCCCATAAACAGGGGGCAGGGAATTCACCCCTCCACTTT
clone size: many; J gene: TRBJ2-7; V gene: TRBV4-1; D gene: TRBD1; CDR3 protein: CASSQNPGQGSYEQYF; CDR3 DNA: TGCGCCAGCAGCCAAAACCCGGGACAGGGCTCCTACGAGCAGTACTTC
clone size: -; J gene: TRBJ2-3; V gene: TRBV7-6; D gene: TRBD2; CDR3 protein: CASSFGGGADTQYF; CDR3 DNA: TGTGCCAGCAGCTTCGGCGGGGGGGCAGATACGCAGTATTTT
clone size: -; J gene: TRBJ2-7; V gene: TRBV15; D gene: -; CDR3 protein: CATSRSTDYEQYF; CDR3 DNA: TGTGCCACCAGCAGGTCCACGGATTACGAGCAGTACTTC
clone size: few; J gene: TRBJ1-1; V gene: TRBV7-3; D gene: TRBD1; CDR3 protein: CASSLTSGQGPNTEAFF; CDR3 DNA: TGTGCCAGCAGCTTAACTTCGGGACAGGGGCCGAACACTGAAGCTTTCTTT
clone size: few; J gene: TRBJ1-6; V gene: TRBV7-2; D gene: -; CDR3 protein: CASSLYSGRAYNSPLHF; CDR3 DNA: TGTGCCAGCAGCCTCTATAGCGGCAGGGCCTATAATTCACCCCTCCACTTT
clone size: few; J gene: TRBJ2-1; V gene: TRBV4-1; D gene: -; CDR3 protein: CASSQGRGRPASEQFF; CDR3 DNA: TGCGCCAGCAGCCAAGGGAGAGGGCGACCAGCGAGTGAGCAGTTCTTC
clone size: -; J gene: TRBJ1-1; V gene: TRBV7-9; D gene: TRBD1; CDR3 protein: CASSLTRQGEEAFF; CDR3 DNA: TGTGCCAGCAGCTTAACCCGACAGGGGGAGGAAGCTTTCTTT
clone size: -; J gene: TRBJ2-5; V gene: TRBV12-3/TRBV12-4; D gene: -; CDR3 protein: CASSFSSGQETQYF; CDR3 DNA: TGTGCCAGCAGTTTCAGTAGCGGACAAGAGACCCAGTACTTC
clone size: -; J gene: TRBJ2-1; V gene: TRBV7-8; D gene: TRBD1; CDR3 protein: CASSQRRTGAYNEQFF; CDR3 DNA: TGTGCCAGCAGCCAACGGCGGACAGGGGCATACAATGAGCAGTTCTTC
clone size: -; J gene: TRBJ2-1; V gene: TRBV7-6; D gene: -; CDR3 protein: CASSLAGRAQFF; CDR3 DNA: TGTGCCAGCAGCTTAGCGGGACGTGCCCAGTTCTTC
clone size: few; J gene: TRBJ2-3; V gene: TRBV7-2; D gene: TRBD1; CDR3 protein: CASSLLLASRVGTGADTQYF; CDR3 DNA: TGTGCCAGCAGCTTACTTTTAGCTTCTAGGGTGGGGACAGGGGCAGATACGCAGTATTTT
clone size: -; J gene: TRBJ2-3; V gene: TRBV28; D gene: TRBD1; CDR3 protein: CASSLSPGQGTDTQYF; CDR3 DNA: TGTGCCAGCAGTTTATCCCCGGGACAGGGAACAGATACGCAGTATTTT
clone size: -; J gene: TRBJ2-7; V gene: TRBV19; D gene: -; CDR3 protein: CASGGGNEQYF; CDR3 DNA: TGTGCCAGTGGAGGGGGTAACGAGCAGTACTTC
clone size: -; J gene: TRBJ2-5; V gene: TRBV5-1; D gene: TRBD2; CDR3 protein: CASSPHEAGKETQYF; CDR3 DNA: TGCGCCAGCAGCCCCCATGAAGCGGGGAAGGAGACCCAGTACTTC
clone size: -; J gene: TRBJ2-7; V gene: TRBV12-3/TRBV12-4; D gene: -; CDR3 protein: CASSFGHEQYF; CDR3 DNA: TGTGCCAGCAGTTTTGGGCACGAGCAGTACTTC
clone size: -; J gene: TRBJ2-7; V gene: TRBV7-2; D gene: -; CDR3 protein: CASSYGGASSYEQYF; CDR3 DNA: TGTGCCAGCAGCTATGGGGGGGCGAGCTCCTACGAGCAGTACTTC
clone size: many; J gene: TRBJ2-7; V gene: TRBV7-6; D gene: TRBD1; CDR3 protein: CASSSTGDEQYF; CDR3 DNA: TGTGCCAGCAGCTCGACAGGGGACGAGCAGTACTTC
clone size: -; J gene: TRBJ2-7; V gene: TRBV6-1; D gene: -; CDR3 protein: CAIDGAGEQYF; CDR3 DNA: TGTGCCATCGACGGGGCAGGCGAGCAGTACTTC
clone size: -; J gene: TRBJ1-3; V gene: TRBV29-1; D gene: -; CDR3 protein: CSVPGPGNTIYF; CDR3 DNA: TGCAGCGTTCCCGGACCTGGAAACACCATATATTTT
clone size: few; J gene: TRBJ1-1; V gene: TRBV29-1; D gene: -; CDR3 protein: CSVDSEGDTEAFF; CDR3 DNA: TGCAGCGTTGACTCGGAGGGCGATACTGAAGCTTTCTTT
clone size: -; J gene: TRBJ2-3; V gene: TRBV7-9; D gene: TRBD1; CDR3 protein: CASSSPTTQTQGDTQYF; CDR3 DNA: TGTGCCAGCAGCTCCCCTACGACCCAGACACAGGGGGATACGCAGTATTTT
clone size: few; J gene: TRBJ1-4; V gene: TRBV7-8; D gene: -; CDR3 protein: CASSPQAGAYEKLFF; CDR3 DNA: TGTGCCAGCAGCCCTCAGGCGGGCGCCTATGAAAAACTGTTTTTT
clone size: few; J gene: TRBJ2-7; V gene: TRBV11-1; D gene: TRBD1; CDR3 protein: CASSYDRGPDYYEQYF; CDR3 DNA: TGTGCCAGCAGTTACGACAGGGGGCCGGATTACTACGAGCAGTACTTC
clone size: few; J gene: TRBJ2-7; V gene: TRBV7-6; D gene: TRBD1; CDR3 protein: CASSLHDRASYEQYF; CDR3 DNA: TGTGCCAGCAGCTTACACGACAGGGCCTCCTACGAGCAGTACTTC
clone size: -; J gene: TRBJ2-7; V gene: TRBV7-9; D gene: TRBD1; CDR3 protein: CASVSAGTGYYEQYF; CDR3 DNA: TGTGCCAGCGTCTCCGCCGGGACAGGGTACTACGAGCAGTACTTC
clone size: few; J gene: TRBJ2-2; V gene: TRBV7-9; D gene: -; CDR3 protein: CASSSLGSGELFF; CDR3 DNA: TGTGCCAGCAGCTCGCTAGGGTCTGGGGAGCTGTTTTTT
clone size: few; J gene: TRBJ2-3; V gene: TRBV6-5; D gene: -; CDR3 protein: CATKSTAIGTDTQYF; CDR3 DNA: TGTGCCACCAAATCGACGGCTATTGGCACAGATACGCAGTATTTT
clone size: few; J gene: TRBJ1-6; V gene: TRBV10-2; D gene: -; CDR3 protein: CASSESKFRAILHF; CDR3 DNA: TGCGCCAGCAGTGAGTCGAAGTTTAGGGCGATACTCCACTTT
clone size: few; J gene: TRBJ2-1; V gene: TRBV6-2/TRBV6-3; D gene: -; CDR3 protein: CASSYQEYNEQFF; CDR3 DNA: TGTGCCAGCAGTTACCAGGAGTACAATGAGCAGTTCTTC
clone size: -; J gene: TRBJ1-1; V gene: TRBV20-1; D gene: -; CDR3 protein: CSAMDGSYVRAAQAFF; CDR3 DNA: TGCAGTGCCATGGACGGTTCTTATGTGCGGGCAGCCCAAGCTTTCTTT
clone size: many; J gene: TRBJ1-1; V gene: TRBV7-6; D gene: -; CDR3 protein: CASSFLLGSTGNTEAFF; CDR3 DNA: TGTGCCAGCAGCTTTTTGTTGGGGAGCACAGGGAACACTGAAGCTTTCTTT
clone size: many; J gene: TRBJ2-1; V gene: TRBV7-8; D gene: TRBD2; CDR3 protein: CASSAATSGGVLNEQFF; CDR3 DNA: TGTGCCAGCAGCGCAGCGACTAGCGGGGGGGTTCTGAATGAGCAGTTCTTC
clone size: -; J gene: TRBJ2-7; V gene: TRBV6-6; D gene: TRBD2; CDR3 protein: CASSYSTGGYYEQYF; CDR3 DNA: TGTGCCAGCAGTTACTCTACGGGGGGATACTACGAGCAGTACTTC
clone size: -; J gene: TRBJ2-5; V gene: TRBV10-3; D gene: -; CDR3 protein: CAISVWGTQETQYF; CDR3 DNA: TGTGCCATCAGTGTATGGGGGACCCAAGAGACCCAGTACTTC
clone size: -; J gene: TRBJ2-1; V gene: TRBV20-1; D gene: -; CDR3 protein: CSARDPTGREQFF; CDR3 DNA: TGCAGTGCTAGAGATCCTACGGGGCGCGAGCAGTTCTTC
clone size: -; J gene: TRBJ1-1; V gene: TRBV7-2; D gene: -; CDR3 protein: CASSSPPLGVTEAFF; CDR3 DNA: TGTGCCAGCAGCTCCCCACCACTGGGGGTCACGGAAGCTTTCTTT
clone size: few; J gene: TRBJ1-2; V gene: TRBV7-2; D gene: TRBD1; CDR3 protein: CASSFVGQGGYGYTF; CDR3 DNA: TGTGCCAGCAGCTTCGTCGGACAGGGCGGGTATGGCTACACCTTC
clone size: few; J gene: TRBJ1-3; V gene: TRBV7-6; D gene: TRBD1; CDR3 protein: CASSEQGAPGNTIYF; CDR3 DNA: TGTGCCAGCAGCGAACAGGGGGCGCCTGGAAACACCATATATTTT
clone size: -; J gene: TRBJ1-1; V gene: TRBV7-9; D gene: -; CDR3 protein: CASSSPTGREAFF; CDR3 DNA: TGTGCCAGCAGCTCTCCGACAGGTCGAGAAGCTTTCTTT
clone size: -; J gene: TRBJ1-1; V gene: TRBV20-1; D gene: -; CDR3 protein: CSARVDIRMNTEAFF; CDR3 DNA: TGCAGTGCTAGAGTGGACATACGCATGAACACTGAAGCTTTCTTT
clone size: few; J gene: TRBJ2-5; V gene: TRBV7-9; D gene: -; CDR3 protein: CASSLTGWDSQETQYF; CDR3 DNA: TGTGCCAGCAGCTTGACGGGGTGGGATAGCCAAGAGACCCAGTACTTC
clone size: -; J gene: TRBJ1-2; V gene: TRBV29-1; D gene: -; CDR3 protein: CSVFPLGAARINGYTF; CDR3 DNA: TGCAGCGTTTTCCCCTTGGGCGCAGCGAGGATTAATGGCTACACCTTC
clone size: -; J gene: TRBJ2-1; V gene: TRBV24-1; D gene: -; CDR3 protein: CATSAAGSYNEQFF; CDR3 DNA: TGTGCCACCAGTGCGGCGGGGTCCTACAATGAGCAGTTCTTC
clone size: -; J gene: TRBJ2-1; V gene: TRBV2; D gene: TRBD2; CDR3 protein: CATNSGGYNEQFF; CDR3 DNA: TGTGCCACCAATAGCGGGGGTTACAATGAGCAGTTCTTC
clone size: once; J gene: TRBJ1-3; V gene: TRBV7-6; D gene: TRBD1; CDR3 protein: CASGTGGSGNTIYF; CDR3 DNA: TGTGCCAGCGGAACAGGGGGCTCTGGAAACACCATATATTTT
clone size: -; J gene: TRBJ1-3; V gene: TRBV12-3/TRBV12-4; D gene: TRBD1; CDR3 protein: CASSPGTGGNSGNTIYF; CDR3 DNA: TGTGCCAGCAGTCCCGGGACAGGGGGCAACTCTGGAAACACCATATATTTT
clone size: -; J gene: TRBJ2-1; V gene: TRBV12-3/TRBV12-4; D gene: -; CDR3 protein: CASSPSSAGRYNEQFF; CDR3 DNA: TGTGCCAGCAGCCCGTCATCGGCAGGGAGATACAATGAGCAGTTCTTC